This TCR beta chain is drawn from a study of blood T cell repertoires in COVID-19. Looking at the study overall: Samples taken during acute and convalescent COVID-19 were collected in the United States, Italy and Spain. From T cells, B-cell-depleted T cells, or PBMCs came the material, which was cDNA or gDNA.

CDR3 length equals 15 residues. V shed 3 bases and J 4 bases; nucleotides not matched to a gene: 6. The germline gives CDR1 MNHNS, CDR2 SASEGT. Per the original data handling: Reference gene primer amplification yielded estimated nucleated cell counts. Clones were sequenced by immunoSEQ multiplex PCR, and TCRdb holds only the in-frame ones, with some missing. V and J calls and clone size are as listed in that table; D and trimming were resolved from the DNA. The data hold roughly 190,000 clones, with 70% to 90% observed a single time. Sequenced: peripheral blood. This chain connects TRBV6-1 to TRBJ2-1; 7 bases are a match to TRBD2. The clonotype was recovered from a man aged 55 to 70 with active or convalescent COVID-19. The CDR3 loop reads CASSDLTSDYNEQFF. Here the CDR3 DNA reads TGTGCCAGCAGTGATTTAACTAGCGATTACAATGAGCAGTTCTTC.